Sequencing of this TCR beta chain was carried out in a study of T cell responses to AZD1222 COVID-19 vaccine. The study, taken as a whole, reports: Donors, mostly white British, included more females; clonal diversity was possibly underestimated. All repertoire sampling was performed exclusively after the peak T cell response. Regions 160-218 and 743-854 dominated among vaccine-associated CD4 TCRs spanning spike.

This table comes from immunoSEQ multiplex PCR, and its TCRdb copy is limited to in-frame clones, with some not included. This sample has 140,000 or so clones, with 88% found just once. Note on this clone: What it binds is not known.

The sequence was collected from an adult who received the AZD1222 COVID-19 vaccine. Sequences were derived from peripheral blood, sampled 28 days after the second AZD1222 dose.

The CDR3 region is CASRTFSGRVDTEAFF. CDR3 coding DNA: TGTGCCAGCCGGACTTTTTCAGGCAGGGTCGATACTGAAGCTTTCTTT. This chain links TRBV28 with TRBJ1-1; TRBD1 might be the D (5 bases). Germline CDR1 MDHEN, CDR2 SYDVKM. The CDR3 is 16 residues long. The ends were cut back, 8 bases at V and 5 bases at J, with 24 bases in the middle.